The 3 T cell receptor beta chains below were found in one sample sequenced in a study of PD-L1 blockade in urothelial cancer. Regarding time point: pretreatment peripheral blood. Produced via immunoSEQ multiplex PCR; TCRdb's table is partial and in-frame only. The repertoire has about 87,000 clones, about 83% of them found once; the top ten carry around 1.9%. The specimen was PBMCs, collected around atezolizumab (anti-PD-L1) treatment. The receptors were gathered from a man aged 60 to 75 with urothelial cancer.

This sequence joins TRBV5-1 and TRBJ2-5; 15 bases align to TRBD2. V was clipped by 4 bases and J by 1 base; unmatched bases: 5. The CDR3 contains 17 residues. Germline CDR1 SGHRS, CDR2 YFSETQ. The CDR3 bases are TGCGCCAGCAGCATGGGACTAGCGGGGGGCCCCCAAGAGACCCAGTACTTC. Encoded protein: CASSMGLAGGPQETQYF. The full variable domain, its missing parts supplied by reference TRBV5-1 and TRBJ2-5, is KAGVTQTPRYLIKTRGQQVTLSCSPISGHRSVSWYQQTPGQGLQFLFEYFSETQRNKGNFPGRFSGRQFSNSRSEMNVSTLELGDSALYLCASSMGLAGGPQETQYFGPGTRLLVL.

In its sample, this clone was seen once. The rearrangement links TRBV10-1 to TRBJ2-6; TRBD1 agrees at 9 bases. Germline values: CDR1 WNHNN, CDR2 SYGVQD (reference sequence). J gave up 2 bases and V 4 bases, and 0 bases lay outside the gene matches. The CDR3 consists of 15 residues. The CDR3 region is CASSGQGAGANVLTF. DNA for the CDR3: TGCGCCAGCAGTGGACAGGGGGCTGGGGCCAACGTCCTGACTTTC.

The chain has TRBV11-2 and TRBJ1-1; no firm D call. The CDR3 contains 12 residues. The V end was cut by 0 bases, the J end by 10 bases, with 9 bases between. Germline loops: CDR1 SGHAT, CDR2 FQNNGV. CDR3 sequence (DNA): TGTGCCAGCAGCTTAGATCAGTTGGTAGCTTTCTTT. Translated: CASSLDQLVAFF.